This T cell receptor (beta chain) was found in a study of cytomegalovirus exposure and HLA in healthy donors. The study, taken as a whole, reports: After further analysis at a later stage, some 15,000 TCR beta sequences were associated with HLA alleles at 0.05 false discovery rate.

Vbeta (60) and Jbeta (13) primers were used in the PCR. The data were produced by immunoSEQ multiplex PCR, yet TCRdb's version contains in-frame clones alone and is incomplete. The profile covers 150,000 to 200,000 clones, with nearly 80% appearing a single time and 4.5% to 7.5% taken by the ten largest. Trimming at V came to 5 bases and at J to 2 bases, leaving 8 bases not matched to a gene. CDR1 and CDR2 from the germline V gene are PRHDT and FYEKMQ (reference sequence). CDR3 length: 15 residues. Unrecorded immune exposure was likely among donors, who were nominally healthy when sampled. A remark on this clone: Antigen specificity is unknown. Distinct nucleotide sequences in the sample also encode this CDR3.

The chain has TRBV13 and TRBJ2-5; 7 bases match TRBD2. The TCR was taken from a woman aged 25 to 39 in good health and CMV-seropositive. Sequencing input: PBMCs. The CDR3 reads CASSPRLAEQETQYF. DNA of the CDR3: TGTGCCAGCAGCCCGAGGCTAGCGGAGCAAGAGACCCAGTACTTC.